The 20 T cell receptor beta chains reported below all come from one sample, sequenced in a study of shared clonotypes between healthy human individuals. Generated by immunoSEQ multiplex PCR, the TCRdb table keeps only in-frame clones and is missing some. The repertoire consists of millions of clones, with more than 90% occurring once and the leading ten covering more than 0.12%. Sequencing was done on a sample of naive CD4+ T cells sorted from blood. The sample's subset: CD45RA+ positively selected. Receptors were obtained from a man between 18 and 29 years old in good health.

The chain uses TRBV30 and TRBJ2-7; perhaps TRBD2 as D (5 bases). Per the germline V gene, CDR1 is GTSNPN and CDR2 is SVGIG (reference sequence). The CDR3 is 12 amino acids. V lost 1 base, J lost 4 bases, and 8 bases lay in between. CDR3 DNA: TGTGCCTGGAGTGCCGGGGAGTACGAGCAGTACTTC. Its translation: CAWSAGEYEQYF.

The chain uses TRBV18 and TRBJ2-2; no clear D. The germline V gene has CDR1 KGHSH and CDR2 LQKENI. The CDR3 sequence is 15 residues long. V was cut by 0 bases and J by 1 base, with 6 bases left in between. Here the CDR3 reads CASSPPAENTGELFF. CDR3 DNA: TGTGCCAGCTCACCACCGGCAGAGAACACCGGGGAGCTGTTTTTT.

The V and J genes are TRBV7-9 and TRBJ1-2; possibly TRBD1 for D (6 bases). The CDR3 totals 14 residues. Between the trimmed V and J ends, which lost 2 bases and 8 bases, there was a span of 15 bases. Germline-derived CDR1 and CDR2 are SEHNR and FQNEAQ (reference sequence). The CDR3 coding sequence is TGTGCCAGCAGCTTACTCGGCAGGGGAGGCGGCTACACCTTC. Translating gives CASSLLGRGGGYTF. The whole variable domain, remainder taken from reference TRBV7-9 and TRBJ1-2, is DTGVSQNPRHKITKRGQNVTFRCDPISEHNRLYWYRQTLGQGPEFLTYFQNEAQLEKSRLLSDRFSAERPKGSFSTLEIQRTEQGDSAMYLCASSLLGRGGGYTFGSGTRLTVV.

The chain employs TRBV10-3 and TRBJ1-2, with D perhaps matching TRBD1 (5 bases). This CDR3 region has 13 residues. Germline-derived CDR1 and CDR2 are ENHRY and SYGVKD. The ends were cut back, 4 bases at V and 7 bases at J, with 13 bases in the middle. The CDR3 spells CAISVGGAGGYTF. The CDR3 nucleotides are TGTGCCATCAGTGTGGGAGGGGCTGGTGGCTACACCTTC.

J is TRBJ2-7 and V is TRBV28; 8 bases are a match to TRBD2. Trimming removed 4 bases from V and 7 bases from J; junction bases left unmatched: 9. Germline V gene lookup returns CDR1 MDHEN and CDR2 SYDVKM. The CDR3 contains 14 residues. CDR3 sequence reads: CASSWTSPPWEQYF. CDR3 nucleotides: TGTGCCAGCAGTTGGACTAGCCCCCCATGGGAGCAGTACTTC.

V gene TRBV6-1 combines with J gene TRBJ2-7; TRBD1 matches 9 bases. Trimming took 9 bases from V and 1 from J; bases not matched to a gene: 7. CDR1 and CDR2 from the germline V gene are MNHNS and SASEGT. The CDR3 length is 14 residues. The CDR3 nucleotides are TGTGCCAGTAGGGACAGGGTAATGTCCTACGAGCAGTACTTC. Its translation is CASRDRVMSYEQYF.

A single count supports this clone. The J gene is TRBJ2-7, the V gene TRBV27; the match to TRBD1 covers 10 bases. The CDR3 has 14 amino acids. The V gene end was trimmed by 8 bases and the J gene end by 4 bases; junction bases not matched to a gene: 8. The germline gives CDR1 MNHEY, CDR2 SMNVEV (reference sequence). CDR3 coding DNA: TGTGCCAGCTATCGAGGGGACAGGGGTTACGAGCAGTACTTC. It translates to CASYRGDRGYEQYF.

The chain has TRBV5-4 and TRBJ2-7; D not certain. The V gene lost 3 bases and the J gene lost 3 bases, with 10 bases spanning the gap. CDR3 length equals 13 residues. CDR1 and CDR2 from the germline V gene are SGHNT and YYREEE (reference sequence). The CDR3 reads CASSSIDGYEQYF. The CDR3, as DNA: TGTGCCAGCAGCTCAATCGACGGCTACGAGCAGTACTTC. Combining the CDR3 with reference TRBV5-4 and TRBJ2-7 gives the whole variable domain ETGVTQSPTHLIKTRGQQVTLRCSSQSGHNTVSWYQQALGQGPQFIFQYYREEENGRGNFPPRFSGLQFPNYSSELNVNALELDDSALYLCASSSIDGYEQYFGPGTRLTVT.

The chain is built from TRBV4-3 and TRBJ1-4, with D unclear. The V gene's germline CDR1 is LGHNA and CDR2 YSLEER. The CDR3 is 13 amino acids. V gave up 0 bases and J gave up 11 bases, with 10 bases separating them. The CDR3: CASSQESAGKLFF. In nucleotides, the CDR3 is TGCGCCAGCAGCCAAGAGTCAGCTGGGAAACTGTTTTTT.

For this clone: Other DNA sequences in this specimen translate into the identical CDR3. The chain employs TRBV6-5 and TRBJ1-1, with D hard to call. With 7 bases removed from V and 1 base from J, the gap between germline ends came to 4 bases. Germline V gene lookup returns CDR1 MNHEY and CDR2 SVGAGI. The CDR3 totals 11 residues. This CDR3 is CASTRNTEAFF. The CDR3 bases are TGTGCCAGCACCCGGAACACTGAAGCTTTCTTT.

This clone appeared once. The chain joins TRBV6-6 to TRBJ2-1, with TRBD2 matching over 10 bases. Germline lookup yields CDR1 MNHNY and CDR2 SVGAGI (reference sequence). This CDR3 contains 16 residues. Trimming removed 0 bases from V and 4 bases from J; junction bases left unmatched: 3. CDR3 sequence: CASSYSRTSGYNEQFF. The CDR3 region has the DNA TGTGCCAGCAGTTACTCAAGGACTAGCGGTTACAATGAGCAGTTCTTC.

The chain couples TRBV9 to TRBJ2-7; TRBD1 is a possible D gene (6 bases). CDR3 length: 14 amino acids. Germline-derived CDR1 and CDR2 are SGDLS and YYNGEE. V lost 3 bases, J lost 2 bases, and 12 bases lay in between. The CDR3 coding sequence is TGTGCCAGCAGCGCGCAGGGGATGGCCTACGAGCAGTACTTC. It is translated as CASSAQGMAYEQYF.

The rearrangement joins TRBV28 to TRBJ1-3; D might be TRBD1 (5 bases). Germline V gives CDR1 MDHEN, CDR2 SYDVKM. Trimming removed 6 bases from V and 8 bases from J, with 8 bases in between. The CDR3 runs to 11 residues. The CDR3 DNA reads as TGTGCCAGCAGGAGAGGGGACACCATATATTTT. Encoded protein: CASRRGDTIYF. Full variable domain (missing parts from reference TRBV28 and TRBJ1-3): DVKVTQSSRYLVKRTGEKVFLECVQDMDHENMFWYRQDPGLGLRLIYFSYDVKMKEKGDIPEGYSVSREKKERFSLILESASTNQTSMYLCASRRGDTIYFGEGSWLTVV.

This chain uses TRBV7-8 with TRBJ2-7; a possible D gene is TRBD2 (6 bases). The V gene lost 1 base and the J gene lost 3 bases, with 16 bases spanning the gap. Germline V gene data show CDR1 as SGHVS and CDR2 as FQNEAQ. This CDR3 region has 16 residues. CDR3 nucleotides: TGTGCCAGCAGCTTAGGGGGGACTCTGGGGAACTACGAGCAGTACTTC. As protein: CASSLGGTLGNYEQYF.

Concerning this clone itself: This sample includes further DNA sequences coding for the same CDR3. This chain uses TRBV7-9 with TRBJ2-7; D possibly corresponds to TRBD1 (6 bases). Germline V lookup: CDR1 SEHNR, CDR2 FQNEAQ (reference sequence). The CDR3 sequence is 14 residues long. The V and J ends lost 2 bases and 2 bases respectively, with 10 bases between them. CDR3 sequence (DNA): TGTGCCAGCAGCTTAAAGCAGGGGCCCTACGAGCAGTACTTC. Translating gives CASSLKQGPYEQYF. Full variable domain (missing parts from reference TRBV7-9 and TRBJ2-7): DTGVSQNPRHKITKRGQNVTFRCDPISEHNRLYWYRQTLGQGPEFLTYFQNEAQLEKSRLLSDRFSAERPKGSFSTLEIQRTEQGDSAMYLCASSLKQGPYEQYFGPGTRLTVT.

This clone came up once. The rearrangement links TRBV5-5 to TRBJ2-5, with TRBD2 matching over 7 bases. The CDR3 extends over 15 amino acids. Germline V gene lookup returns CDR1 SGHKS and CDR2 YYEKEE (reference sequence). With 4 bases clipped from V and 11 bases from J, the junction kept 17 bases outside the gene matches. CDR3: CASSPKAGTVASQYF. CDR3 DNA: TGTGCCAGCAGCCCGAAAGCGGGAACGGTGGCATCGCAGTACTTC.

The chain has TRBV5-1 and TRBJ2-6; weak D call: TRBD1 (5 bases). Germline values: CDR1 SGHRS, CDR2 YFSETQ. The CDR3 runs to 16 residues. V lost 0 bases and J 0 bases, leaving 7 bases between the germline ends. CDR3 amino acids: CASSLDRTSGANVLTF. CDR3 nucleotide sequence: TGCGCCAGCAGCTTGGACAGGACCTCTGGGGCCAACGTCCTGACTTTC. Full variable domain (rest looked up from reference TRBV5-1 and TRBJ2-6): KAGVTQTPRYLIKTRGQQVTLSCSPISGHRSVSWYQQTPGQGLQFLFEYFSETQRNKGNFPGRFSGRQFSNSRSEMNVSTLELGDSALYLCASSLDRTSGANVLTFGAGSRLTVL.

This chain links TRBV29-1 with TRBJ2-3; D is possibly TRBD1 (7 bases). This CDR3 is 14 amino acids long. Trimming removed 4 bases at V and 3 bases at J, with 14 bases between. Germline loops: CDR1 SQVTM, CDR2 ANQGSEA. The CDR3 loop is CSVVRQGGTDTQYF. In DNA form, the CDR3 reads TGCAGCGTTGTCCGGCAGGGGGGTACAGATACGCAGTATTTT.

In nucleotides, the CDR3 is TGTGCCTGGAGTCCAGGGGCTACTCAGCCCCAGCATTTT. It yields the protein CAWSPGATQPQHF. The chain links TRBV30 to TRBJ1-5; D possibly corresponds to TRBD1 (6 bases). Germline lookup yields CDR1 GTSNPN and CDR2 SVGIG (reference sequence). The CDR3 runs to 13 residues. Trimming removed 2 bases from V and 6 bases from J, with 11 bases in between. The full variable domain, with the rest looked up from reference TRBV30 and TRBJ1-5, is SQTIHQWPATLVQPVGSPLSLECTVEGTSNPNLYWYRQAAGRGLQLLFYSVGIGQISSEVPQNLSASRPQDRQFILSSKKLLLSDSGFYLCAWSPGATQPQHFGDGTRLSIL.

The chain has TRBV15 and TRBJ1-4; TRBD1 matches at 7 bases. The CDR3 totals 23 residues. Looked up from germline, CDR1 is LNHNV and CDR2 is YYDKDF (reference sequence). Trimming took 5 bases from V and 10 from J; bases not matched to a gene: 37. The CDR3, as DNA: TGTGCCACCAGCGGCCACGCAGGGACAGACCCCGCGTTGACGAACCTCCTAATCCGAAAACTGTTTTTT. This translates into CATSGHAGTDPALTNLLIRKLFF.